These T cell receptor beta chains were read from a single sample in a study of blood T cell repertoires in COVID-19. Assay: immunoSEQ multiplex PCR; the TCRdb copy retains only in-frame clones and omits some. The profile covers about 140,000 clones, with roughly 84% appearing a single time and about 5.5% taken by the ten largest. The source material was PBMCs or T cells enriched from blood (not recorded which). All receptors derive from a man aged 35 to 55 with acute COVID-19. CDR3s include the opening cysteine and the closing phenylalanine or tryptophan. The D gene is left open where the match is weak. Clone size is shown for a subset of rows, as once, few, many or a class of expanded clone.

v_gene	abundance	d_gene	j_gene	CDR3nt	CDR3aa
TRBV10-3	.	TRBD1	TRBJ1-4	TGTGCCATCAGTGATGGACAGGGGACTAATGAAAAACTGTTTTTT	CAISDGQGTNEKLFF
TRBV19	.	TRBD1	TRBJ2-5	TGTGCCGTGGAAGGACAGGGCCAAGAGACCCAGTACTTC	CAVEGQGQETQYF
TRBV6-5	.	.	TRBJ2-1	TGTGCCAGCAGTCAGGGGCAGGGGTTCTTC	CASSQGQGFF
TRBV30	once	TRBD2	TRBJ2-2	TGTGCCTGGAGTCCCTTAGCGGGGTCGAACACCGGGGAGCTGTTTTTT	CAWSPLAGSNTGELFF
TRBV10-2	.	TRBD1	TRBJ2-2	TGCGCCAGCAGTGAGGGGTCAGGGGGCCCCCCCGGGGAGCTGTTTTTT	CASSEGSGGPPGELFF
TRBV7-2	few	TRBD1	TRBJ1-4	TGTGCCAGCAGCTTAGCGCCCACAGGGGGGGAAAAACTGTTTTTT	CASSLAPTGGEKLFF
TRBV11-2	.	.	TRBJ1-6	TGTGCCAGCAGCTCCCTGGAGGGCGGCTCACCCCTCCACTTT	CASSSLEGGSPLHF
TRBV19	.	TRBD1	TRBJ1-5	TGTGCCAGTAGTGTTACCGGGACAGGGGGAACTCAGCCCCAGCATTTT	CASSVTGTGGTQPQHF
TRBV3-1/TRBV3-2	.	TRBD2	TRBJ2-1	TGTGCCAGCAGCCAGACTAGCGGCGCCGAGGAGCAGTTCTTC	CASSQTSGAEEQFF
TRBV7-6	.	.	TRBJ2-3	TGTGCCAGCAGGAAGGGACTTGCTAGCACAGATACGCAGTATTTT	CASRKGLASTDTQYF
TRBV29-1	few	.	TRBJ2-3	TGCAGCGACACACCGGGGTTCACAGATACGCAGTATTTT	CSDTPGFTDTQYF
TRBV6-5	.	.	TRBJ2-3	TGTGCCAGCAGTTACTCACCCCAGGGCCCAGATACGCAGTATTTT	CASSYSPQGPDTQYF